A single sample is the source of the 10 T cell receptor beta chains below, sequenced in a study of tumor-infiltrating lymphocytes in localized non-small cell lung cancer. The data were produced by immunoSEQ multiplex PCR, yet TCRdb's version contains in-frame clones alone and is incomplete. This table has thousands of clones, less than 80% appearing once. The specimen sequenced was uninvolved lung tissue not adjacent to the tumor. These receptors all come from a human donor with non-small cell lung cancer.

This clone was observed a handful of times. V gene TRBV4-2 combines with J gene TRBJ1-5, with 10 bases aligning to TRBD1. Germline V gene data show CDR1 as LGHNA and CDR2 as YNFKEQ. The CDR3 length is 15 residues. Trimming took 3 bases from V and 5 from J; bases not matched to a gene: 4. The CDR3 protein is CASSHHGTGDQPQHF. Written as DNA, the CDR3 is TGTGCCAGCAGCCACCACGGGACAGGGGATCAGCCCCAGCATTTT.

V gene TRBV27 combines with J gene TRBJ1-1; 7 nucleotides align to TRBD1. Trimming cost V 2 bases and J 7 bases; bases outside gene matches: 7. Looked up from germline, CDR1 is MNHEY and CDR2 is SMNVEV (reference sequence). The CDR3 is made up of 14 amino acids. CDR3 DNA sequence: TGTGCCAGCAGTTTAAAGGGGGCGCGGGGTGAAGCTTTCTTT. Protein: CASSLKGARGEAFF.

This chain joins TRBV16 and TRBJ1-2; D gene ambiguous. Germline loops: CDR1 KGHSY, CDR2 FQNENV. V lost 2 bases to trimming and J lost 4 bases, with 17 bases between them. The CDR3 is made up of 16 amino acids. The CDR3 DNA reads TGTGCCAGCAGCCAAATACCCAACCCCCAGGTCTATGGCTACACCTTC. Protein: CASSQIPNPQVYGYTF.

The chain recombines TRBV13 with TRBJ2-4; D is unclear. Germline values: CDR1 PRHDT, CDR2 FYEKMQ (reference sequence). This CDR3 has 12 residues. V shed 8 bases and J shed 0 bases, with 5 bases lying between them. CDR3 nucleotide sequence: TGTGCCAGCTCAGTAGCCAAAAACATTCAGTACTTC. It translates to CASSVAKNIQYF.

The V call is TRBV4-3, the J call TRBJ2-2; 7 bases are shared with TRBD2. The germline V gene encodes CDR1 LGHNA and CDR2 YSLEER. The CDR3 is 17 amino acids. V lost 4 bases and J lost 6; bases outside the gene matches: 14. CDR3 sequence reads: CASSLDRRGGSAGELFF. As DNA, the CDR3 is TGCGCCAGCAGCCTAGATCGGCGGGGCGGGAGCGCCGGGGAGCTGTTTTTT.

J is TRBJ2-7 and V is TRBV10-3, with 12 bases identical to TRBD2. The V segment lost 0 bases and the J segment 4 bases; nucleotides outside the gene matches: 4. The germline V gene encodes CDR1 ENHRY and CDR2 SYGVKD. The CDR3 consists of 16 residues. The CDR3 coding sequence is TGTGCCATCAGTGAGTCAATGGGACTAGCGGGTTACGAGCAGTACTTC. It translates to CAISESMGLAGYEQYF.

The CDR3 loop reads CAISVGGRNQETQYF. The CDR3 region has the DNA TGTGCCATCAGTGTAGGGGGGAGGAACCAAGAGACCCAGTACTTC. The V gene is TRBV10-3, the J gene TRBJ2-5, with D perhaps given as TRBD1 or TRBD2 (6 bases each). The CDR3 consists of 15 residues. V was pared by 4 bases and J by 0 bases, with 12 bases between. Germline assignment: CDR1 ENHRY and CDR2 SYGVKD.

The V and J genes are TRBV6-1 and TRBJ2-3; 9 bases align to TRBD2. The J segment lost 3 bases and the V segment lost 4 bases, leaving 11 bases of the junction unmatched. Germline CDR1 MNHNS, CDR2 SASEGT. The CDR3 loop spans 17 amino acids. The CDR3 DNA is TGTGCCAGCAGTGCGATAGCGGGAGCCACACCAACAGATACGCAGTATTTT. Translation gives CASSAIAGATPTDTQYF.

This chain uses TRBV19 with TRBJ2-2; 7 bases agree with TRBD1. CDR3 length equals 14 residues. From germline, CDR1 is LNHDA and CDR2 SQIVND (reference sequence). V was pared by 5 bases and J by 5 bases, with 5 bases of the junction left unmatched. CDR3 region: CASSEQGKTGELFF. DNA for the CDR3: TGTGCCAGTAGTGAACAGGGGAAAACCGGGGAGCTGTTTTTT.

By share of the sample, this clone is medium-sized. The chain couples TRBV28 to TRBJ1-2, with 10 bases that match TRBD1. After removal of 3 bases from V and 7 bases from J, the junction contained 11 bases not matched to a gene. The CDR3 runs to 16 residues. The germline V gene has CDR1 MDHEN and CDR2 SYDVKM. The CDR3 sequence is CASSFTPGTGEGGYTF. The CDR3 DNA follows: TGTGCCAGCAGTTTCACCCCCGGGACAGGGGAAGGTGGCTACACCTTC.